This record concerns one T cell receptor beta chain sequence. What it binds is unknown. V was pared by 4 bases and J by 4 bases, with 14 bases between. The CDR3 extends over 14 amino acids. Germline CDR1 GTSNPN, CDR2 SVGIG (reference sequence). The data were obtained in a study of CD8+ T cells in alopecia areata. Study-wide results and limits: The presence of one nonresponder keeps the tie between baseline CD8+ expansion and response uncertain.

Noted treatment: oral pan-JAK inhibitor, 5-10 mg twice daily. RNA extraction was followed by reverse transcription into cDNA, which acted as the sequencing template. Repertoires were generated with immunoSEQ multiplex PCR, while TCRdb's copy carries only in-frame clones and drops some. Among around 150,000 clones listed, less than 80% were seen once. The chain employs TRBV30 and TRBJ2-1; possibly TRBD1 for D (6 bases). The sequence came from a human donor with alopecia areata. The starting material was CD4+ T cells sorted from blood, obtained at week 24, from a patient treated with tofacitinib. The CDR3: CAWIQGLGYNEQFF. The CDR3 region has the DNA TGTGCCTGGATACAGGGCCTCGGGTACAATGAGCAGTTCTTC.